The rows below give T cell receptor beta chains drawn from one sample of a study of shared clonotypes between healthy human individuals. The protocol was immunoSEQ multiplex PCR, while the TCRdb copy is restricted to in-frame clones and leaves out a portion. Of roughly 1.5 million clones in the sample, under 99% were seen once. The sample taken for sequencing was naive CD4+ T cells sorted from blood. The receptors come from a man aged 25-40 years in good health. CDR3s include the opening cysteine and the closing phenylalanine or tryptophan. Fields, in order: clone size, D gene, J gene, V gene, CDR3 DNA, CDR3 protein. The D gene is left open where the match is weak. Only some rows state a clone size, as once, few, many or a class for expanded clones.

size: NA; D: TRBD1; J: TRBJ2-7; V: TRBV6-1; DNA: TGTGCCAGCAGGGTTGGGACAGGGTACGAGCAGTACTTC; CDR3: CASRVGTGYEQYF
size: NA; D: NA; J: TRBJ2-5; V: TRBV9; DNA: TGTGCCAGCAGCCCGAGGGGCTTCCAAGAGACCCAGTACTTC; CDR3: CASSPRGFQETQYF
size: NA; D: NA; J: TRBJ2-2; V: TRBV19; DNA: TGTGCCAGTAGTATAGATTCACCGAACACCGGGGAGCTGTTTTTT; CDR3: CASSIDSPNTGELFF
size: once; D: TRBD1; J: TRBJ1-4; V: TRBV6-6; DNA: TGTGCCAGCAGTCGAGGCCCGGGACAGGGGAATGAAAAACTGTTTTTT; CDR3: CASSRGPGQGNEKLFF
size: NA; D: NA; J: TRBJ2-1; V: TRBV25-1; DNA: TGTGCCAGCGGGGCTCAGTCAATCAACAATGAGCAGTTCTTC; CDR3: CASGAQSINNEQFF
size: few; D: TRBD1; J: TRBJ1-5; V: TRBV16; DNA: TGTGCCAGCAGCCAATTGTCCCCGTTGCACAGGGGCCCCCAGCATTTT; CDR3: CASSQLSPLHRGPQHF
size: once; D: NA; J: TRBJ2-7; V: TRBV7-3; DNA: TGTGCCAGCAGCTTATTTGGCAGGACCAGCTCCTACGAGCAGTACTTC; CDR3: CASSLFGRTSSYEQYF
size: once; D: NA; J: TRBJ2-2; V: TRBV2; DNA: TGTGCCAGCAGTGAAGGGGAGAGCACCGGGGAGCTGTTTTTT; CDR3: CASSEGESTGELFF
size: NA; D: TRBD1; J: TRBJ1-2; V: TRBV5-6; DNA: TGTGCCAGCAGAACAGGGGTATATGGCTACACCTTC; CDR3: CASRTGVYGYTF
size: once; D: NA; J: TRBJ2-1; V: TRBV7-8; DNA: TGTGCCAGCAGCTTACGGGACGCGTACAATGAGCAGTTCTTC; CDR3: CASSLRDAYNEQFF
size: NA; D: TRBD1; J: TRBJ1-4; V: TRBV6-1; DNA: TGTGCCAGCAAGTTACAGGGGGCGAGGGAAAAACTGTTTTTT; CDR3: CASKLQGAREKLFF